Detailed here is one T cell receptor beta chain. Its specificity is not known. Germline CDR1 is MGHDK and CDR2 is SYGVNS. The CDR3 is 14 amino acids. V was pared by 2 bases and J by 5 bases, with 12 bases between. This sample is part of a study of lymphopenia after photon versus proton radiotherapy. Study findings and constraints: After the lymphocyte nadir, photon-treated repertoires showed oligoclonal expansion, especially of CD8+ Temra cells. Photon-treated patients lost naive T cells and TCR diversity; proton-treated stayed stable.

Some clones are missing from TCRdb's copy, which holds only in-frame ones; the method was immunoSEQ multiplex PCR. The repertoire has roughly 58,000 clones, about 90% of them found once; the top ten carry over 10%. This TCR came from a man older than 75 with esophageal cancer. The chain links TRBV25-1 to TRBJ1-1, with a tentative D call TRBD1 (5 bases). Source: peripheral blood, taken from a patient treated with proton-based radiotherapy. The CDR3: CASSEIREETEAFF. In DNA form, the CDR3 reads TGTGCCAGCAGTGAAATCAGGGAGGAGACTGAAGCTTTCTTT.